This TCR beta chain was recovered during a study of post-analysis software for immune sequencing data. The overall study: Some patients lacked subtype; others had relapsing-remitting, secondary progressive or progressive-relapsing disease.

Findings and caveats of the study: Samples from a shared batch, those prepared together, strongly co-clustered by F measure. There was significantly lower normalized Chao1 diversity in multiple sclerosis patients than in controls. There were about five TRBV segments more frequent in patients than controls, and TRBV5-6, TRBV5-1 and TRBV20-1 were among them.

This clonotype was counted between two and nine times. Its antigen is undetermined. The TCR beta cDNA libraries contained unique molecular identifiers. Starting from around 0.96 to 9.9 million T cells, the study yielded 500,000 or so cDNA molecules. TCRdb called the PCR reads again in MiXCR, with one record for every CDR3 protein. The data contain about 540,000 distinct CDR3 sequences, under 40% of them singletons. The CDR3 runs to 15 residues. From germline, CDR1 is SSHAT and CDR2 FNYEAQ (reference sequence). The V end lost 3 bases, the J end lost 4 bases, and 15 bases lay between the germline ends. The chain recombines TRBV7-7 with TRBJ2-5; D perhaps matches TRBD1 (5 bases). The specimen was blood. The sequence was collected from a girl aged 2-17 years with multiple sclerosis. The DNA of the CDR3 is TGTGCCAGCAGCTTCAGGGTGGGGCTGAGAGAGACCCAGTACTTC. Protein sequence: CASSFRVGLRETQYF. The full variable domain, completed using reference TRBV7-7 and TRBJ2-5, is GAGVSQSPRYKVTKRGQDVTLRCDPISSHATLYWYQQALGQGPEFLTYFNYEAQPDKSGLPSDRFSAERPEGSISTLTIQRTEQRDSAMYRCASSFRVGLRETQYFGPGTRLLVL.